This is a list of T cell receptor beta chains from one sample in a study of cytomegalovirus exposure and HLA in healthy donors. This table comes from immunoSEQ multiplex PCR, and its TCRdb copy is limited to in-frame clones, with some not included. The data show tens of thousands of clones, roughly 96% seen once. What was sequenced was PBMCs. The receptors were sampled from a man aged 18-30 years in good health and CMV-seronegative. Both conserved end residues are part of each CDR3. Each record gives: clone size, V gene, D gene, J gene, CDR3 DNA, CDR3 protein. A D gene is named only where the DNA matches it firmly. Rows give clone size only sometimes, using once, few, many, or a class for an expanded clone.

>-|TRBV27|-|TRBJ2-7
TGTGCCAGCAGTTTATCGTGGCAGAACGAGCAGTACTTC
CASSLSWQNEQYF
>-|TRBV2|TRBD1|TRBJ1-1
TGTGCCAGCAGGCCGGGACAGTTCACTGAAGCTTTCTTT
CASRPGQFTEAFF
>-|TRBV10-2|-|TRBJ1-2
TGCGCCAGCACGGGGGGGGCCGGCTACACCTTC
CASTGGAGYTF
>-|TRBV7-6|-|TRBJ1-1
TGTGCCAGCAGCGGGAGGGAGAACACTGAAGCTTTCTTT
CASSGRENTEAFF
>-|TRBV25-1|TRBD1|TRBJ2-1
TGTGCCAGCAGCCGGGACAGGGCGAGGGCTGAGCAGTTCTTC
CASSRDRARAEQFF
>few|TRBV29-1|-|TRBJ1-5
TGCAGCGTTGTCCAATCGAGGAGCAATCAGCCCCAGCATTTT
CSVVQSRSNQPQHF
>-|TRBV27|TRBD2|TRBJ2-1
TGTGCCAGCAGTCCTCTAGCGGGGCCTTACAATGAGCAGTTCTTC
CASSPLAGPYNEQFF
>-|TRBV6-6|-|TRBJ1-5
TGTGCCAGCAGCCCGAGCAGGGGATATCAGCCCCAGCATTTT
CASSPSRGYQPQHF
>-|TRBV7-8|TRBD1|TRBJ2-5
TGTGCCAGCAGCTTCGGGACAGTCCAAGAGACCCAGTACTTC
CASSFGTVQETQYF
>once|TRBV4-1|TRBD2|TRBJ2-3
TGCGCCAGCAGCCACCCTGGACTAGCGGGAGATACGCAGTATTTT
CASSHPGLAGDTQYF
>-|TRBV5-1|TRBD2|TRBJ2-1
TGCGCCAGCAGCTTCCCCCCCGGGACTAGCGACTACAATGAGCAGTTCTTC
CASSFPPGTSDYNEQFF
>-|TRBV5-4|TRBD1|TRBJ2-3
TGTGCCAGCAGCGCGCGGACAGGCGCCGATACGCAGTATTTT
CASSARTGADTQYF
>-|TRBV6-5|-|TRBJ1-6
TGTGCCAGCAGTTACGGCAGGGTCGAGTCACCCCTCCACTTT
CASSYGRVESPLHF
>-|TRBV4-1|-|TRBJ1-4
TGCGCCAGCAGCCCGCTCCTCCCCAGGGAGGCTAATGAAAAACTGTTTTTT
CASSPLLPREANEKLFF
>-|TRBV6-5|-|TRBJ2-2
TGTGCCAGCAGTTACCGGGGGTACGCCGGGGAGCTGTTTTTT
CASSYRGYAGELFF
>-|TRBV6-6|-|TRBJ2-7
TGTGCCAGCAGGTTGGGTGGGGGGGAGCAGTACTTC
CASRLGGGEQYF
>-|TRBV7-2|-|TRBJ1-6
TGTGCCAGCAGCCTACGGCCGGCAGGGCCTAATTCACCCCTCCACTTT
CASSLRPAGPNSPLHF
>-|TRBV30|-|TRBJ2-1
TGTGCCTGGAGTTTCGACAATGAGCAGTTCTTC
CAWSFDNEQFF
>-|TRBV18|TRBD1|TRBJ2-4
TGTGCCAGCTCACCGGTGGACAGGGAAGGGTGGGTCCAAAACATTCAGTACTTC
CASSPVDREGWVQNIQYF
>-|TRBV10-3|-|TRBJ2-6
TGTGCCATCAGTGAGGACAACTCTGGGGCCAACGTCCTGACTTTC
CAISEDNSGANVLTF
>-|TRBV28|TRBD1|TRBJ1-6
TGTGCCAGCAGTCCAGGGACAGTGCATTCACCCCTCCACTTT
CASSPGTVHSPLHF
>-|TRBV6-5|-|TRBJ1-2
TGTGCCAGCAGCCCAGGGAGGCGGGCCTATGGCTACACCTTC
CASSPGRRAYGYTF
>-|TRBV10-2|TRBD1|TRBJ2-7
TGCGCCAGCAGCCCAGGGGGCTACGAGCAGTACTTC
CASSPGGYEQYF
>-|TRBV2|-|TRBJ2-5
TGTGCCAGCAGGCAGGCGGGGGCATCTGAGACCCAGTACTTC
CASRQAGASETQYF
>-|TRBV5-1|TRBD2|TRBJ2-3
TGCGCCAGCAGCTGGGGTAGCGGGAGCACAGATACGCAGTATTTT
CASSWGSGSTDTQYF
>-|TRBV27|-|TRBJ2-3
TGTGCCAGCAGTTTATCGGAGGGGGATACGCAGTATTTT
CASSLSEGDTQYF
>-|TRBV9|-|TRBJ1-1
TGTGCCAGCAGCGTAGTTCTCAAACCAGGGAATGGGAACACTGAAGCTTTCTTT
CASSVVLKPGNGNTEAFF
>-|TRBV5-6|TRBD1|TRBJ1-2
TGTGCCAGCAGCCTCGGGACAGGGACTAACTATGGCTACACCTTC
CASSLGTGTNYGYTF
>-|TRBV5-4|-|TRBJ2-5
TGTGCCAGCAGAAATGACAGGAGGGAGACCCAGTACTTC
CASRNDRRETQYF
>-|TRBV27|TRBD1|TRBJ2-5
TGTGCCAGCAGAACACTACAGGGGCGCCAAGAGACCCAGTACTTC
CASRTLQGRQETQYF
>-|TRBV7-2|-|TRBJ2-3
TGTGCCAGCAGCCCTTTCCAAACTAGCACAGATACGCAGTATTTT
CASSPFQTSTDTQYF
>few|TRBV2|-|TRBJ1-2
TGTGCCAGCATGCAGGGCCCCTATGGCTACACCTTC
CASMQGPYGYTF
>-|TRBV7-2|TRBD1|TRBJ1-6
TGTGCCAGCAGCTTAGCATCCCCGACAGGGAATTCACCCCTCCACTTT
CASSLASPTGNSPLHF
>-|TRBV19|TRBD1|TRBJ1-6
TGTGCCAGTAGTATCCTCCGACAGGGTAATTCACCCCTCCACTTT
CASSILRQGNSPLHF
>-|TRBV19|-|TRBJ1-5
TGTGCCAGTAGTATAGTAGGGGGAGGCAATCAGCCCCAGCATTTT
CASSIVGGGNQPQHF
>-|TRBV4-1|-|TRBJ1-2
TGCGCCAGCAGCCAGCGGGACGGTTCTAACTATGGCTACACCTTC
CASSQRDGSNYGYTF
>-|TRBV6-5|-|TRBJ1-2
TGTGCCAGCAGTCGCCGACAGCCTTCATATGGCTACACCTTC
CASSRRQPSYGYTF
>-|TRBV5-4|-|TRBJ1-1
TGTGCCAGCAGCTTACCAGACATGAACACTGAAGCTTTCTTT
CASSLPDMNTEAFF
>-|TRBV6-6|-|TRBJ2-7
TGTGCCAGCAGTTACCAGGGGAACTACGAGCAGTACTTC
CASSYQGNYEQYF
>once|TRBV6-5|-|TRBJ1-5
TGTGCCAGCAGCCGACACCCGAATACCAATCAGCCCCAGCATTTT
CASSRHPNTNQPQHF
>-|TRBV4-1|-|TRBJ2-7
TGCGCCAGCAGCCAAGAGGATATAGGGGGTTCCTACGAGCAGTACTTC
CASSQEDIGGSYEQYF
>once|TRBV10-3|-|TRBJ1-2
TGTGCCATCAGTGACGCTGGGACACACTCTTCGGCCACCTTC
CAISDAGTHSSATF
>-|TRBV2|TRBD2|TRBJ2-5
TGTGCCAGCTGTATTCTAGCGGGAGTAGAGACCCAGTACTTC
CASCILAGVETQYF
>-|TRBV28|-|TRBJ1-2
TGTGCCAGCAGAAGTTCCCAGGTGGCTGGCTACACCTTC
CASRSSQVAGYTF
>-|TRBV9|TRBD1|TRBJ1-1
TGTGCCAGCAGCGAGGGGACAGGGAGGAGGAACACTGAAGCTTTCTTT
CASSEGTGRRNTEAFF
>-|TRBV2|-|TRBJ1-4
TGTGCCAGCAGCGAAAAGAGCAGGGGCGAAAGAAAACTGTTTTTT
CASSEKSRGERKLFF
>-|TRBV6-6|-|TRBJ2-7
TGTGCCAGCAGCCGGGGACAACACTACGAGCAGTACTTC
CASSRGQHYEQYF
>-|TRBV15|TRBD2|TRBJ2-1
TGTGCCACCAGCAGAGATCAGGGGATAGCGGGGGAGCAGTTCTTC
CATSRDQGIAGEQFF
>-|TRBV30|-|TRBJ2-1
TGTGCCTGGAGTGGAGACAGGGTTGGAGCGGGTGAGCAGTTCTTC
CAWSGDRVGAGEQFF
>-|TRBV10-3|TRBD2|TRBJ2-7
TGTGCCTTAGGGGAGGGCGAGCAGTACTTC
CALGEGEQYF
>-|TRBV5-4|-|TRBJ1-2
TGTGCCAGCAGCTTGGCTACCAGGTCGGATCAAACGGGGGGCTACACCTTC
CASSLATRSDQTGGYTF
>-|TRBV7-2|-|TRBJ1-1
TGTGCCAGCAGCTTGCAGGCGGGGACTGAAGCTTTCTTT
CASSLQAGTEAFF
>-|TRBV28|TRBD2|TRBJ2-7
TGTGCCAGCACTAGCGGGAGTTTAGGCTACGAGCAGTACTTC
CASTSGSLGYEQYF
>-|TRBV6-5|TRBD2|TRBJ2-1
TGTGCCAGCAAGTCGGAGGCCGGGAGGAATGAGCAGTTCTTC
CASKSEAGRNEQFF